This T cell receptor beta chain is drawn from a study of Graves' ophthalmopathy and Graves' hyperthyroidism. Many counts were recorded for this clonotype. What it recognizes is unknown. Per germline, CDR1 SQVTM and CDR2 ANQGSEA. CDR3 length: 12 amino acids. V was shortened by 4 bases and J by 1 base, with 7 bases between the two germline ends. Study results and caveats: Blood shared most expanded thyroid clonotypes above 0.001 frequency. In predicting ophthalmopathy progression, the model reached about 69% sensitivity and roughly 74% specificity.

The authors amplified TCR beta CDR3 regions from RNA transcripts. HTBI-primed first-round RT-PCR preceded second-round multiplex PCR. One entry per CDR3 protein results from TCRdb running MiXCR on the multiplex PCR reads. This table has over 500,000 distinct CDR3 sequences, about a fifth appearing once. The origin of this receptor is a woman aged 18-35 years with stable Graves' hyperthyroidism. Some clones in this sample may be carry-over from other donors' samples. The chain recombines TRBV29-1 with TRBJ1-1; no definite D call. Sequenced sample: peripheral blood. CDR3 loop: CSVAGRNTEAFF. Here the CDR3 DNA reads TGCAGCGTTGCGGGCAGGAACACTGAAGCTTTCTTT.